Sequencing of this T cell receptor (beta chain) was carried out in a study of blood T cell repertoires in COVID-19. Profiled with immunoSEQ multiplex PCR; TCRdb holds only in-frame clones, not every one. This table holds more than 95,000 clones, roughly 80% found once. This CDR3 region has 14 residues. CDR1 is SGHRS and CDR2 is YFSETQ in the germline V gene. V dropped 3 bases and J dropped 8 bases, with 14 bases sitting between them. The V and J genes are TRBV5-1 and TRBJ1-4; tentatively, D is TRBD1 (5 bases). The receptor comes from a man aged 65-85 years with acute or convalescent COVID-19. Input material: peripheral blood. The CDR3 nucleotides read TGCGCCAGCAGCTCCAGCTCGACAGAAGAAAAACTGTTTTTT. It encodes CASSSSSTEEKLFF.